The next 9 T cell receptor beta chains were all read from a single sample in a study of T-cell memory formation after mild COVID-19. TCRdb recomputed calls from the 5' RACE reads with MiXCR, one row per CDR3 protein. The table shows hundreds of thousands of distinct CDR3 sequences, with 25% to 30% occurring only once. Specimen: PBMCs or a T cell subset sorted from them (not recorded which). These receptors were obtained from an adult woman who had mild COVID-19 (a few samples of this study predate the infection). Cell type and time point are not known.

This clonotype was detected a few times. The chain has TRBV12-3 or TRBV12-4 and TRBJ2-4; tentatively, D is TRBD1 (6 bases). Trimming took off 5 bases at V and 7 bases at J, with 15 bases between the two ends. The CDR3 spans 14 residues. CDR3 residues: CASSQGGNKNIQYF. The CDR3 region has the DNA TGTGCCAGCAGTCAAGGGGGAAATAAGAACATTCAGTACTTC.

This clonotype was detected a few times. CDR3 sequence (DNA): TGTGCCAGCAGCTCCCGGGACTCTACCTTCGAGCAGTACTTC. Its translation: CASSSRDSTFEQYF. The genes are TRBV4-2 and TRBJ2-7, with D possibly TRBD2 on 6 matching bases. Trimming shortened V by 5 bases and J by 6 bases, and 17 bases separated the two germline ends. Germline V gives CDR1 LGHNA, CDR2 YNFKEQ. The CDR3 is 14 residues long.

Only a few counts were recorded for this clonotype. The chain recombines TRBV7-9 with TRBJ2-7, with no clear D. The germline V and J ends were trimmed by 2 bases and 0 bases, with 8 bases remaining between them. CDR3 length: 14 amino acids. Germline V CDR1 and CDR2: SEHNR, FQNEAQ (reference sequence). In DNA form, the CDR3 reads TGTGCCAGCAGCTTACTTAGCAACTCCTACGAGCAGTACTTC. Its translation is CASSLLSNSYEQYF.

The chain has TRBV27 and TRBJ1-2; D gene ambiguous. The length of the CDR3 is 13 residues. Germline CDR1 reads MNHEY; CDR2 reads SMNVEV (reference sequence). Deletions cut 8 bases from V and 5 bases from J, with 15 bases between. Here the CDR3 DNA reads TGTGCCAGCTGTTATGGAATAGGATATGGCTACACCTTC. It encodes CASCYGIGYGYTF.

The chain couples TRBV20-1 to TRBJ2-7; no firm D call. V was cut by 4 bases and J by 2 bases, with 6 bases left in between. Germline CDR1 reads DFQATT; CDR2 reads SNEGSKA (reference sequence). The CDR3 spans 11 residues. DNA for the CDR3: TGCAGTGCTAAACAGACCTACGAGCAGTACTTC. Its protein product is CSAKQTYEQYF.

The chain joins TRBV29-1 to TRBJ1-1, with TRBD1 matching 8 bases. Per germline, CDR1 SQVTM and CDR2 ANQGSEA. The CDR3 totals 12 residues. Unmatched junction bases numbered 2, after V lost 7 bases and J lost 1 base. CDR3: CSGDRKNTEAFF. In DNA, the CDR3 is TGCAGCGGGGACAGGAAGAACACTGAAGCTTTCTTT.

V usage is TRBV12-3 or TRBV12-4 and J usage is TRBJ1-3, with D possibly being TRBD1 (5 bases). Trimming cost V 5 bases and J 3 bases, with 14 bases left between them. The CDR3 contains 15 residues. The CDR3, as DNA: TGTGCCAGCAGTCCAAGCTGGGGGTATGGAAACACCATATATTTT. Translation: CASSPSWGYGNTIYF.

This clonotype was seen more than once but under ten times. The chain carries TRBV9 and TRBJ1-2, with D perhaps matching TRBD1 (5 bases). Germline V gene data show CDR1 as SGDLS and CDR2 as YYNGEE. V was pared by 0 bases and J by 7 bases, with 7 bases between. The CDR3 has 12 residues. Written as DNA, the CDR3 is TGTGCCAGCAGCGTAGATGGGGCTGGCTACACCTTC. Translated: CASSVDGAGYTF.

The sample holds a few counts of this clonotype. CDR3 amino acids: CASSLDRSTYNEQFF. The CDR3 DNA is TGCGCCAGCAGCTTGGACAGATCCACCTACAATGAGCAGTTCTTC. The chain uses TRBV5-1 and TRBJ2-1; D remains unclear. The CDR3 has 15 residues. The germline gives CDR1 SGHRS, CDR2 YFSETQ. Between the trimmed V and J ends, which lost 0 bases and 2 bases, there was a span of 9 bases.